This TCR beta chain was identified in a study of response to subunit inactivated influenza vaccine. Study-level points and caveats: It was the authors' suggestion that each seasonal influenza vaccination recruits few new T cells.

The CDR3 length is 16 residues. V shed 1 base and J 7 bases; nucleotides not matched to a gene: 8. Germline V gene lookup returns CDR1 SGHRS and CDR2 YFSETQ. TCRdb re-analysed the RT-PCR reads in MiXCR, keeping a single row per CDR3 protein. Of hundreds of thousands of distinct CDR3 sequences in the sample, roughly 20% are singletons; the top ten hold about a tenth. There are a few counts of this clonotype. Its antigen is not identified. V usage is TRBV5-1 and J usage is TRBJ2-2, with TRBD2 matching 9 bases. This clonotype was obtained from a man aged 50-75 years who received an inactivated influenza vaccine. Sequencing used PBMCs from blood, obtained 21 months after vaccination. This CDR3 is CASSLYGGRANGELFF. The CDR3 DNA reads as TGCGCCAGCAGCTTGTATGGCGGGAGGGCCAACGGGGAGCTGTTTTTT.